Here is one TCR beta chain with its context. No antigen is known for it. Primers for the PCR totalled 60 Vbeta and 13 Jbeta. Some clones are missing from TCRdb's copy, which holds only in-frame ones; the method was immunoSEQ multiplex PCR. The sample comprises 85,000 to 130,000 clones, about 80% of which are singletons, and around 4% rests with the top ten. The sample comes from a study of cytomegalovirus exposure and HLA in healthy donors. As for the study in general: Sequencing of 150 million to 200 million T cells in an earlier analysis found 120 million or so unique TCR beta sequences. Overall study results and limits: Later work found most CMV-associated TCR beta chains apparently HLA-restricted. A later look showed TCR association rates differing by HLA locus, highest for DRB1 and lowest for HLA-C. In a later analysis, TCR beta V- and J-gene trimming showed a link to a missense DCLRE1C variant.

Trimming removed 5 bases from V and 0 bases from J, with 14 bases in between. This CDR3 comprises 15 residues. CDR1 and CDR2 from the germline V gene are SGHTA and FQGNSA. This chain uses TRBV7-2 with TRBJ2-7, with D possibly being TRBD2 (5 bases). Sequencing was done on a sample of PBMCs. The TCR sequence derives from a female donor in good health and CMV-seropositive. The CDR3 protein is CASSPSTISSYEQYF. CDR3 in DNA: TGTGCCAGCAGCCCCTCGACTATTTCCTCCTACGAGCAGTACTTC.